A single sample gave rise to the 12 T cell receptor beta chains below, sequenced in a study of blood T cell repertoires in COVID-19. Using immunoSEQ multiplex PCR, the repertoire was profiled, and TCRdb retains in-frame clones only, with some absent. The sample records a few hundred thousand clones, 83% being singletons. Source material: peripheral blood. These receptors came from a man in his 60s who had recovered from COVID-19.

This clone has only a few counts. This chain uses TRBV30 with TRBJ2-1, with a weak D call TRBD2 (5 bases). Germline lookup yields CDR1 GTSNPN and CDR2 SVGIG (reference sequence). Trimming took off 3 bases at V and 0 bases at J, with 15 bases between the two ends. The CDR3 runs 16 residues. The CDR3 reads CAWSPRLSSSYNEQFF. CDR3 nucleotide sequence: TGTGCCTGGAGCCCCAGACTATCGAGCTCCTACAATGAGCAGTTCTTC.

This sequence joins TRBV3-1 (or the pseudogene TRBV3-2) and TRBJ2-3; D is possibly TRBD2 (5 bases). V lost 4 bases and J lost 1, with 18 bases in between. Germline lookup yields CDR1 LGHDT and CDR2 YNNKEL (reference sequence). The CDR3 spans 17 residues. The CDR3 DNA is TGTGCCAGCAGCCGGTCCCTTTGGAGGCCTGGCACAGATACGCAGTATTTT. This gives the protein CASSRSLWRPGTDTQYF.

To note about this clone: The sample carries other DNA sequences with the same CDR3. This chain uses TRBV7-2 with TRBJ2-7; 12 bases align to TRBD2. J lost 4 bases, V lost 5 bases, and 6 bases had no gene match. Germline values: CDR1 SGHTA, CDR2 FQGNSA. The CDR3 totals 15 residues. The CDR3 DNA follows: TGTGCCAGCAGCCTAGGACTAGCGGGACCTTACGAGCAGTACTTC. This sequence encodes CASSLGLAGPYEQYF.

For the CDR3, the DNA is TGTGCCAGCAGCTCGGGACTCCTAAGCTCCTACAATGAGCAGTTCTTC. This translates into CASSSGLLSSYNEQFF. V and J are TRBV5-8 and TRBJ2-1; maybe TRBD2 (6 bases). Per germline, CDR1 SGHTS and CDR2 YDEGEE. The length of the CDR3 is 16 residues. V was trimmed by 3 bases and J by 0 bases, leaving 13 bases between them.

The rearrangement links TRBV28 to TRBJ1-2; TRBD1 agrees at 9 bases. The CDR3 consists of 15 residues. CDR1 MDHEN and CDR2 SYDVKM come from the germline V gene. J lost 4 bases, V lost 7 bases, and 10 bases had no gene match. The CDR3 loop is CASIRGQGRGYGYTF. The CDR3 DNA follows: TGTGCCAGCATCAGGGGACAGGGTCGGGGCTATGGCTACACCTTC.

CDR3: CASSGQGAAEKLFF. CDR3 bases: TGTGCCAGCAGTGGACAGGGGGCGGCTGAAAAACTGTTTTTT. This chain joins TRBV27 and TRBJ1-4; 11 nucleotides match TRBD1. The V segment lost 5 bases and the J segment 7 bases; nucleotides outside the gene matches: 3. The germline gives CDR1 MNHEY, CDR2 SMNVEV (reference sequence). The length of the CDR3 is 14 residues. Complete variable domain (other parts from reference TRBV27 and TRBJ1-4): EAQVTQNPRYLITVTGKKLTVTCSQNMNHEYMSWYRQDPGLGLRQIYYSMNVEVTDKGDVPEGYKVSRKEKRNFPLILESPSPNQTSLYFCASSGQGAAEKLFFGSGTQLSVL.

The chain is built from TRBV5-1 and TRBJ2-1; TRBD2 agrees at 7 bases. This CDR3 has 14 amino acids. J lost 0 bases, V lost 5 bases, and 2 bases had no gene match. Germline V gene sequence: CDR1 SGHRS, CDR2 YFSETQ. CDR3 bases: TGCGCCAGCAGAGCGGGATCCTCCTACAATGAGCAGTTCTTC. Its translation is CASRAGSSYNEQFF. The entire variable domain, with the rest obtained from reference TRBV5-1 and TRBJ2-1, is as follows: KAGVTQTPRYLIKTRGQQVTLSCSPISGHRSVSWYQQTPGQGLQFLFEYFSETQRNKGNFPGRFSGRQFSNSRSEMNVSTLELGDSALYLCASRAGSSYNEQFFGPGTRLTVL.

The CDR3 reads CASGRALESSTQYF. The CDR3 region has the DNA TGCGCCAGCGGCAGGGCTTTGGAATCAAGTACGCAGTATTTT. The chain combines TRBV5-1 with TRBJ2-3; D may be TRBD1 (5 bases). The germline CDR1 and CDR2 sequences are SGHRS and YFSETQ. The germline V and J ends were trimmed by 7 bases and 8 bases, with 20 bases remaining between them. The length of the CDR3 is 14 residues.

This clone showed up just a few times. The chain links TRBV7-2 to TRBJ1-5, with a weak D call TRBD1 (5 bases). Trimming left V 5 bases short and J 2 bases short, with 13 bases between. CDR3 size: 15 residues. CDR1 and CDR2 from the germline V gene are SGHTA and FQGNSA. Written as DNA, the CDR3 is TGTGCCAGCAGCCCCAGGGTTTCGGGCAATCAGCCCCAGCATTTT. This codes for CASSPRVSGNQPQHF.

The rearrangement joins TRBV5-1 to TRBJ1-2; unclear D gene. Trimming cost V 5 bases and J 6 bases, with 17 bases left between them. The CDR3 sequence is 14 residues long. Germline CDR1 is SGHRS and CDR2 is YFSETQ. The CDR3 region is CASRPPGEAHGYTF. Here the CDR3 DNA reads TGCGCCAGCAGACCCCCCGGGGAGGCCCATGGCTACACCTTC.

This chain connects TRBV3-1 (or the pseudogene TRBV3-2) to TRBJ1-5, with D unclear. Trimming stripped 0 bases from V and 4 bases from J, with 10 bases between. CDR1 LGHDT and CDR2 YNNKEL come from the germline V gene (reference sequence). CDR3 length: 15 amino acids. The CDR3: CASSQDLGRNQPQHF. The DNA for the CDR3 is TGTGCCAGCAGCCAAGATCTGGGCAGGAATCAGCCCCAGCATTTT.

The chain employs TRBV19 and TRBJ1-5; 8 bases are shared with TRBD1. The CDR3 is made up of 17 amino acids. The V and J ends lost 3 bases and 1 base, in that order; junction bases with no gene match: 8. The germline CDR1 and CDR2 sequences are LNHDA and SQIVND (reference sequence). CDR3 region: CASSIMQGARSNQPQHF. The CDR3 DNA follows: TGTGCCAGTAGTATTATGCAGGGGGCAAGGAGCAATCAGCCCCAGCATTTT. The whole variable domain, filled in from reference TRBV19 and TRBJ1-5, reads DGGITQSPKYLFRKEGQNVTLSCEQNLNHDAMYWYRQDPGQGLRLIYYSQIVNDFQKGDIAEGYSVSREKKESFPLTVTSAQKNPTAFYLCASSIMQGARSNQPQHFGDGTRLSIL.